The subject of this entry is one TCR beta chain. Its antigen remains unidentified. No clone much larger than this one lies a single base away; base qualities are absent. Each collaborating institution followed its own protocols to collect whole blood in K2EDTA tubes. For TCRbeta analysis, collaborators shipped samples in one of three forms: frozen whole blood, isolated PBMCs, or DNA extracted from either of those sample types. CDR1 is given as MNHNS and CDR2 as SASEGT, both from the germline V gene. Trimming removed 3 bases from V and 2 bases from J, leaving 16 bases between the germline ends. The CDR3 runs 16 residues from the cysteine to the phenylalanine. The retained sequence is limited to the CDR3, 48 bases, with the frame set at the first base. The data were taken from a study of blood T cell repertoires in COVID-19 (dated by TCRdb to 2018 to 2021). Some background on the complete study: Samples covering the acute and convalescent phases of COVID-19 were provided by collaborators in the United States, Italy and Spain. Deeply sampled blood TCRbeta repertoires from subjects exposed to, actively infected with, or recovered from COVID-19 were included in the dataset. The repertoires were made available in a free public database intended to serve as a resource for research on the immune response to SARS-CoV-2. The prospective study material was composed of cDNA or gDNA derived from T cells, B-cell-depleted T cells, or PBMCs. Where available, HLA class I and class II types were obtained from metadata supplied by the sample provider rather than from assay-based typing. A de-identified subject ID, COVID-19 status, age in years and sex were almost always included in the sample metadata. Samples came from the ongoing ImmuneRACE study (first 160 participants) plus 1,254 subjects from 6 global collaborators. Broader findings and caveats from the paper: The quantity of clinical and demographic metadata differed by source and by participant and was supplied without curation.

TCRbeta CDR3 regions were amplified from genomic DNA by means of the immunoSEQ Assay, a bias-controlled multiplex PCR. As for the original processing: The number of nucleated cells in each sample was estimated by amplification of reference gene primers within the assay. To quantify the absolute abundance of each unique TCRbeta CDR3 rearrangement, sequence reads were collapsed and filtered. For each sample, productive Simpson clonality was calculated by taking the square root of Simpson's diversity index across productive rearrangements. Entries here come from immuneACCESS through TCRdb and include only in-frame sequences with V and J called. Some clones fail to appear in such tables; in the studies checked, an unresolved V gene covers under half of the shortfall, and the cause of the remainder is unknown. The D gene and trimming were derived from the DNA, and the V and J assignments and clone size from that table. The sample has 400,000 to 500,000 clones on record, 80% to 90% of them singletons. In total, the top ten clones hold more than 1.4% of the sample.

The chain employs TRBV6-1 and TRBJ1-2, and possibly TRBD1, on 6 matching bases. This clonotype was sampled from a woman aged 25 to 45 with active or convalescent COVID-19. The sequenced sample consisted of peripheral blood. CDR3 protein: CASSDGGAGRNYGYTF. The DNA sequence follows: TGTGCCAGCAGTGATGGGGGCGCCGGGAGGAACTATGGCTACACCTTC.